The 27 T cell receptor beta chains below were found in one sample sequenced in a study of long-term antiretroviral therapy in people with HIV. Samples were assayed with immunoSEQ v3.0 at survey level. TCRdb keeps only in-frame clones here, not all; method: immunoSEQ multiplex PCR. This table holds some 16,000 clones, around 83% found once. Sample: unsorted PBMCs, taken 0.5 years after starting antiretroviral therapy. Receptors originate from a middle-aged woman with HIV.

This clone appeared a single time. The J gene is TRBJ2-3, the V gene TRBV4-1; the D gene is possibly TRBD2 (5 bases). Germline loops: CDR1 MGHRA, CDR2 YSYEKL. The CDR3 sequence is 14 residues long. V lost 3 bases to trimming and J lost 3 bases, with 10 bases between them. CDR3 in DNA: TGCGCCAGCAGCCATACTAGTGGTACAGATACGCAGTATTTT. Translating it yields CASSHTSGTDTQYF.

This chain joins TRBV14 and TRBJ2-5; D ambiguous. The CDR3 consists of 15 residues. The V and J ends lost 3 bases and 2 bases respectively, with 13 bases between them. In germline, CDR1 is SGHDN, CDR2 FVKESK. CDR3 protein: CASSQRPWNQETQYF. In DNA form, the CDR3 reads TGTGCCAGCAGCCAGCGACCTTGGAATCAAGAGACCCAGTACTTC.

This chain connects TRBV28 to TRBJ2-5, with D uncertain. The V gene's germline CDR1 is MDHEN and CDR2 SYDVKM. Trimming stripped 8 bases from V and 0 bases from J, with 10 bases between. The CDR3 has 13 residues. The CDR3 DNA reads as TGTGCCAGCTCAGAGGCGAACCAAGAGACCCAGTACTTC. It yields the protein CASSEANQETQYF.

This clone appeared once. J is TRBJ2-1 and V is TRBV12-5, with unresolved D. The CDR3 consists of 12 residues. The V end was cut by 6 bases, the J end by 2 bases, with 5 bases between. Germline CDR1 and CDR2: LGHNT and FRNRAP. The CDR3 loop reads CASGPTYNEQFF. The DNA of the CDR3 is TGTGCTAGTGGCCCCACCTACAATGAGCAGTTCTTC.

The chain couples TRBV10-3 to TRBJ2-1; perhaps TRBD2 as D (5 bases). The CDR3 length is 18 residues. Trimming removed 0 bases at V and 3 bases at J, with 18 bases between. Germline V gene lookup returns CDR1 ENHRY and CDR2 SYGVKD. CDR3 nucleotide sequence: TGTGCCATCAGTGAGTCAGGTGGGAGTATTAGCGTCTACAATGAGCAGTTCTTC. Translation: CAISESGGSISVYNEQFF.

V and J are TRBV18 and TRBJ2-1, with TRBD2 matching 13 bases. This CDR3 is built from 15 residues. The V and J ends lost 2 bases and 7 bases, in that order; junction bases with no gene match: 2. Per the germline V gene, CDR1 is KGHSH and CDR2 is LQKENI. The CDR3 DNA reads TGTGCCAGCTCACCATGGACTAGCGGGAGTAATGAGCAGTTCTTC. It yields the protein CASSPWTSGSNEQFF.

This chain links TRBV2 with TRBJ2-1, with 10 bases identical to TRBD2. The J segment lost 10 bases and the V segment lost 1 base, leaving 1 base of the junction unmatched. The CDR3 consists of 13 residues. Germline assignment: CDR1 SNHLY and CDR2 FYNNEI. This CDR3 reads CASSEVLAGEQFF. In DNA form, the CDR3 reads TGTGCCAGCAGTGAAGTACTAGCGGGAGAGCAGTTCTTC.

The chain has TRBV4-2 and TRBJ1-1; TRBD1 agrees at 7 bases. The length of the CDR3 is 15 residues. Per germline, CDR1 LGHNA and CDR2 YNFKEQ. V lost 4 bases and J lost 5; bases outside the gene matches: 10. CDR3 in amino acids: CASSREQGTGTEAFF. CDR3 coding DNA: TGTGCCAGCAGCCGCGAACAGGGGACTGGGACTGAAGCTTTCTTT.

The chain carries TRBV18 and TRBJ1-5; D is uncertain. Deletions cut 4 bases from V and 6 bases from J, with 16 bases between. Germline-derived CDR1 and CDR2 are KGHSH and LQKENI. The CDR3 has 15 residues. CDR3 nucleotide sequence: TGTGCCAGCTCACGCAACATCCAGGCCCCTCAGCCCCAGCATTTT. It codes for CASSRNIQAPQPQHF.

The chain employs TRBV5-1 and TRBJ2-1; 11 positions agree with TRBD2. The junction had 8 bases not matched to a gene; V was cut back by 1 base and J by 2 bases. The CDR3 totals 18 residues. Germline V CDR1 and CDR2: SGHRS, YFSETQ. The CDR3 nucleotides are TGCGCCAGCAGCTTGTGGGGACTAGCGGAGTCTGCCTACAATGAGCAGTTCTTC. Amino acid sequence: CASSLWGLAESAYNEQFF.

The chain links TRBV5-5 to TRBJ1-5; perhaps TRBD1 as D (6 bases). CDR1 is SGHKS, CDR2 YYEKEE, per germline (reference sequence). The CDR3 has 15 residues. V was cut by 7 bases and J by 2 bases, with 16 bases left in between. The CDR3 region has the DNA TGTGCCAGCTCGGTGGGGGGGGCTGGCAATCAGCCCCAGCATTTT. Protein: CASSVGGAGNQPQHF.

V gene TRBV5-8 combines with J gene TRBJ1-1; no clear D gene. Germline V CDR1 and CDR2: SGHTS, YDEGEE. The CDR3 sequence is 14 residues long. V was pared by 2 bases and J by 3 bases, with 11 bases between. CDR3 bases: TGTGCCAGCAGCTTTCGTCGGAGTTACACTGAAGCTTTCTTT. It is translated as CASSFRRSYTEAFF.

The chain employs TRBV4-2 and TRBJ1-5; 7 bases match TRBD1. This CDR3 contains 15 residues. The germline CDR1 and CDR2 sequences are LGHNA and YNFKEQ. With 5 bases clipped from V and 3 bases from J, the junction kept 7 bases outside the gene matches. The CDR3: CASSNPTGTNQPQHF. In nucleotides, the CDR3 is TGTGCCAGCAGCAACCCGACAGGGACCAATCAGCCCCAGCATTTT.

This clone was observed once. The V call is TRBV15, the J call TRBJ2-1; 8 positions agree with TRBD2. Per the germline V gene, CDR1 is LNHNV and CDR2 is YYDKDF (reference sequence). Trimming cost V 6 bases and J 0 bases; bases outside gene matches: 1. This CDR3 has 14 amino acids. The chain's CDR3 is CATRGTSSYNEQFF. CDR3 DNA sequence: TGTGCCACCAGAGGGACTAGCTCCTACAATGAGCAGTTCTTC.

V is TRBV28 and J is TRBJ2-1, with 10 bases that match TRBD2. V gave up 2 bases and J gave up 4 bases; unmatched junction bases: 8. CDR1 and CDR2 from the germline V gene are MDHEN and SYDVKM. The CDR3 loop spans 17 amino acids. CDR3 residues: CASSLRLAGASYNEQFF. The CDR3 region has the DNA TGTGCCAGCAGTTTAAGGCTAGCGGGAGCTAGTTACAATGAGCAGTTCTTC.

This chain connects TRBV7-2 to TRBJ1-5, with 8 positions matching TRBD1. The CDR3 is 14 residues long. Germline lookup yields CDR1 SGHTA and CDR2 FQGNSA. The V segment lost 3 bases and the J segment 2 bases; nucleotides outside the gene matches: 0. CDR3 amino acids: CASSLTGGNQPQHF. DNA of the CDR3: TGTGCCAGCAGCTTGACAGGGGGCAATCAGCCCCAGCATTTT. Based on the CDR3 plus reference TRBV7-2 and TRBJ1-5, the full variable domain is GAGVSQSPSNKVTEKGKDVELRCDPISGHTALYWYRQSLGQGLEFLIYFQGNSAPDKSGLPSDRFSAERTGGSVSTLTIQRTQQEDSAVYLCASSLTGGNQPQHFGDGTRLSIL.

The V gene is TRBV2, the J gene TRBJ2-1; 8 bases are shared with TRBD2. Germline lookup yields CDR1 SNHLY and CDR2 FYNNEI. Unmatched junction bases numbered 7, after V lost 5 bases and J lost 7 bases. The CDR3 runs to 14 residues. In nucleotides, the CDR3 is TGTGCCAGCAGTTCCGGGACTAGTAGTAATGAGCAGTTCTTC. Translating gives CASSSGTSSNEQFF.

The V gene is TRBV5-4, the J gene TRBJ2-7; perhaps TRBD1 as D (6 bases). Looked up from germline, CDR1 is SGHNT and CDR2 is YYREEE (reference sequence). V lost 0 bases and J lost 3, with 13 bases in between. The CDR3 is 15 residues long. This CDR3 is CASSLGGTNYYEQYF. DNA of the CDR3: TGTGCCAGCAGCTTGGGGGGGACAAATTACTACGAGCAGTACTTC.

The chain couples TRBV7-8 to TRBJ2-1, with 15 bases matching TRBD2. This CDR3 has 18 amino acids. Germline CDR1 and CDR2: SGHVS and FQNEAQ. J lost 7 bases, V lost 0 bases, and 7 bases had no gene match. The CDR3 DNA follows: TGTGCCAGCAGCTTAGCTTGGACTAGCGGGAGGGCTGGGAATGAGCAGTTCTTC. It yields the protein CASSLAWTSGRAGNEQFF.

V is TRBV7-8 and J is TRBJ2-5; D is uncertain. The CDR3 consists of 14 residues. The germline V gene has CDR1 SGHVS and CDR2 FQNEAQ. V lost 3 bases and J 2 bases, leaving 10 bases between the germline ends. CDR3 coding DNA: TGTGCCAGCAGCTTTTTTAGAATTCAAGAGACCCAGTACTTC. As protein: CASSFFRIQETQYF.

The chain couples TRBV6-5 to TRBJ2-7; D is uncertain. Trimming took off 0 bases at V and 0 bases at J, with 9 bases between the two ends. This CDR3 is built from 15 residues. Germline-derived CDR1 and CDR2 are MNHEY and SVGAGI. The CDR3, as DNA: TGTGCCAGCAGTTACTCGATTTTTAGCTCCTACGAGCAGTACTTC. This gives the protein CASSYSIFSSYEQYF.

CDR3 residues: CASSLNSARADTQYF. For the CDR3, the DNA is TGTGCCAGCAGTTTAAACTCAGCCCGGGCAGATACGCAGTATTTT. This sequence joins TRBV28 and TRBJ2-3; D is unclear. Trimming shortened V by 2 bases and J by 4 bases, and 13 bases separated the two germline ends. The V gene's germline CDR1 is MDHEN and CDR2 SYDVKM. The CDR3 loop spans 15 amino acids.

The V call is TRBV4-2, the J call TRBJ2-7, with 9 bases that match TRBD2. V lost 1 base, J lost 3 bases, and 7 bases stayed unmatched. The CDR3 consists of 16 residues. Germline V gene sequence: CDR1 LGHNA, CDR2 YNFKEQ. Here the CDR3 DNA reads TGTGCCAGCAGCCAAGGGACTAGCGAACGAAGCTACGAGCAGTACTTC. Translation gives CASSQGTSERSYEQYF.

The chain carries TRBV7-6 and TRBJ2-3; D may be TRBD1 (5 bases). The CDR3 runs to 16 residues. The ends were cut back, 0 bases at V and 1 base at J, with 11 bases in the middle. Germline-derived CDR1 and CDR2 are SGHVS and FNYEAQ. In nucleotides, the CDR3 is TGTGCCAGCAGCTTAGCTCAGGGATTAGGCACAGATACGCAGTATTTT. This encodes CASSLAQGLGTDTQYF.

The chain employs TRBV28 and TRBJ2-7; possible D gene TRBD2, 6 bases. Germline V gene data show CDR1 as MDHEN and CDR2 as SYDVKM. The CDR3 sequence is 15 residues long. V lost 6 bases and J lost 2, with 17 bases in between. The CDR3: CASRPPGTPTYEQYF. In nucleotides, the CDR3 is TGTGCCAGCAGGCCTCCCGGGACTCCAACCTACGAGCAGTACTTC.

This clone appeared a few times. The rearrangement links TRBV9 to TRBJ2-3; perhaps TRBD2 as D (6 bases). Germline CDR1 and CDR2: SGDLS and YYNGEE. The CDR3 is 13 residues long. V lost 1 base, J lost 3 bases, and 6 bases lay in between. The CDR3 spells CASSVLATDTQYF. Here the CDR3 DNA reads TGTGCCAGCAGCGTACTAGCGACAGATACGCAGTATTTT.

The CDR3 here is CASSPNSNEQFF. CDR3 DNA: TGTGCCAGCAGCCCCAACTCAAATGAGCAGTTCTTC. V gene TRBV7-2 combines with J gene TRBJ2-1; D call uncertain. The CDR3 has 12 amino acids. V was pared by 5 bases and J by 7 bases, with 9 bases between. CDR1 is SGHTA, CDR2 FQGNSA, per germline.